Below are 29 T cell receptor beta chains sequenced from a single sample in a study of cytomegalovirus exposure and HLA in healthy donors. Use of 60 Vbeta and 13 Jbeta primers characterized the PCR. Measured with immunoSEQ multiplex PCR; TCRdb has only the in-frame clones, and not every one. The sample has under 150,000 clones; 78% are singletons. The source material was PBMCs. The receptors were sampled from a woman aged 40-49 years in good health and CMV-seronegative.

This chain joins TRBV2 and TRBJ1-1; D is uncertain. Germline CDR1 SNHLY, CDR2 FYNNEI. Trimming cost V 7 bases and J 5 bases, with 20 bases left between them. The CDR3 is made up of 15 amino acids. The CDR3 region has the DNA TGTGCCAGCATCTTTAAGGGCGGGGTAAGGACTGAAGCTTTCTTT. Translating it yields CASIFKGGVRTEAFF. The whole variable domain, remainder taken from reference TRBV2 and TRBJ1-1, is EPEVTQTPSHQVTQMGQEVILRCVPISNHLYFYWYRQILGQKVEFLVSFYNNEISEKSEIFDDQFSVERPDGSNFTLKIRSTKLEDSAMYFCASIFKGGVRTEAFFGQGTRLTVV.

Only one count was recorded for this clone. This chain links TRBV27 with TRBJ2-1; 7 bases match TRBD2. The CDR3 loop spans 14 amino acids. The germline V gene encodes CDR1 MNHEY and CDR2 SMNVEV (reference sequence). Trimming took 6 bases from V and 0 from J; bases not matched to a gene: 2. CDR3 coding DNA: TGTGCCAGCAGGGGGGGGAGCTCCTACAATGAGCAGTTCTTC. Its translation: CASRGGSSYNEQFF.

The genes are TRBV28 and TRBJ2-2; D unresolved. This CDR3 comprises 15 residues. Trimming pared 8 bases from V and 0 bases from J, leaving 13 bases between. CDR1 MDHEN and CDR2 SYDVKM come from the germline V gene. This chain's CDR3 is CASRISPANTGELFF. CDR3 DNA: TGTGCCAGCCGTATCTCCCCAGCGAACACCGGGGAGCTGTTTTTT.

The chain has TRBV7-2 and TRBJ2-5; possible D gene TRBD2, 5 bases. Germline CDR1 SGHTA, CDR2 FQGNSA. The ends were cut back, 0 bases at V and 2 bases at J, with 10 bases in the middle. This CDR3 spans 15 amino acids. This chain's CDR3 is CASSLAWGEQETQYF. CDR3 bases: TGTGCCAGCAGCTTAGCGTGGGGAGAACAAGAGACCCAGTACTTC.

This rearrangement joins TRBV5-1 to TRBJ1-1; weak D call: TRBD1 (5 bases). Per the germline V gene, CDR1 is SGHRS and CDR2 is YFSETQ. The CDR3 runs to 13 residues. Trimming pared 6 bases from V and 1 base from J, leaving 10 bases between. CDR3 in amino acids: CASKPTGNTEAFF. CDR3 DNA sequence: TGCGCCAGCAAACCCACAGGGAACACTGAAGCTTTCTTT.

V usage is TRBV7-2 and J usage is TRBJ2-5; 8 nucleotides match TRBD2. The end of the DNA aligns better with TRBJ2-7, so the J call may be wrong. From germline, CDR1 is SGHTA and CDR2 FQGNSA. The CDR3 covers 17 residues. CDR3 bases: TGTGCCAGCAGCTTAATTAGGTCGGGGGGGCTGGCCTACGAGCAGTACTTC. Translation gives CASSLIRSGGLAYEQYF.

CDR3 protein: CASSISGQLNTEAFF. CDR3 coding DNA: TGTGCCAGTAGTATTTCGGGACAGTTGAACACTGAAGCTTTCTTT. This chain joins TRBV19 and TRBJ1-1; 7 nucleotides line up with TRBD1. This CDR3 is 15 amino acids long. The junction had 4 bases not matched to a gene; V was cut back by 3 bases and J by 0 bases. Germline lookup yields CDR1 LNHDA and CDR2 SQIVND (reference sequence).

The gene calls are TRBV7-9 and TRBJ1-1; TRBD1 might be the D (5 bases). V shed 5 bases and J shed 5 bases, with 15 bases lying between them. Germline CDR1 and CDR2: SEHNR and FQNEAQ (reference sequence). CDR3 size: 14 residues. This CDR3 reads CASSPKGLGTEAFF. CDR3 coding DNA: TGTGCCAGCAGCCCGAAGGGGTTGGGAACTGAAGCTTTCTTT.

This clone occurred a few times. V gene TRBV6-6 combines with J gene TRBJ2-7, with TRBD1 matching over 8 bases. The V and J ends lost 7 bases and 5 bases, in that order; junction bases with no gene match: 7. This CDR3 has 13 amino acids. CDR1 MNHNY and CDR2 SVGAGI come from the germline V gene (reference sequence). CDR3: CASTGQGSDEQYF. CDR3 DNA: TGTGCCAGCACAGGACAGGGATCTGACGAGCAGTACTTC.

This chain connects TRBV7-2 to TRBJ2-7, with TRBD2 matching over 7 bases. The J segment lost 2 bases and the V segment lost 5 bases, leaving 6 bases of the junction unmatched. Looked up from germline, CDR1 is SGHTA and CDR2 is FQGNSA. This CDR3 has 14 residues. The CDR3 loop is CASSTRDYAYEQYF. DNA of the CDR3: TGTGCCAGCAGCACCCGGGACTACGCCTACGAGCAGTACTTC. The entire variable domain, with the rest obtained from reference TRBV7-2 and TRBJ2-7, is as follows: GAGVSQSPSNKVTEKGKDVELRCDPISGHTALYWYRQSLGQGLEFLIYFQGNSAPDKSGLPSDRFSAERTGGSVSTLTIQRTQQEDSAVYLCASSTRDYAYEQYFGPGTRLTVT.

The gene calls are TRBV15 and TRBJ1-1; 7 nucleotides agree with TRBD1. CDR3 size: 12 residues. CDR1 is LNHNV and CDR2 is YYDKDF in the germline V gene (reference sequence). V was clipped by 2 bases and J by 13 bases; unmatched bases: 7. This CDR3 is CATSRPDRVLFF. DNA for the CDR3: TGTGCCACCAGCAGACCCGACAGGGTACTTTTCTTT.

The chain links TRBV5-1 to TRBJ1-2, with 7 bases aligning to TRBD1. CDR1 and CDR2 from the germline V gene are SGHRS and YFSETQ. The CDR3 is 14 amino acids. The junction had 6 bases not matched to a gene; V was cut back by 3 bases and J by 4 bases. In DNA, the CDR3 is TGCGCCAGCAGCTCCGGAGGGACAGCCTATGGCTACACCTTC. Residues: CASSSGGTAYGYTF.

This chain joins TRBV28 and TRBJ2-5; possible D gene TRBD1, 6 bases. The J call may be faulty, since TRBJ2-7 better matches the DNA end. This CDR3 has 15 amino acids. CDR1 and CDR2 (germline): MDHEN, SYDVKM. The CDR3 region has the DNA TGTGCCAGCAGTACCCCAGGGGAAATATCCTACGAGCAGTACTTC. Translation: CASSTPGEISYEQYF.

In the case of this clone: One junction end does not reproduce the germline sequence, and a read error may be involved. The V call is TRBV27, the J call TRBJ1-2; D may be TRBD1 (6 bases). The CDR3 consists of 11 residues. From germline, CDR1 is MNHEY and CDR2 SMNVEV (reference sequence). The CDR3 is CASSWQGIQHF. The CDR3 coding sequence is TGTGCCAGCAGTTGGCAGGGGATCCAGCATTTC.

The chain joins TRBV28 to TRBJ2-7, with 7 positions matching TRBD2. After removal of 3 bases from V and 7 bases from J, the junction contained 9 bases not matched to a gene. Germline V CDR1 and CDR2: MDHEN, SYDVKM. This CDR3 has 14 amino acids. This CDR3 reads CASSLDGGSGEQYF. In nucleotides, the CDR3 is TGTGCCAGCAGTTTGGACGGCGGGAGCGGTGAGCAGTACTTC.

This chain joins TRBV6-4 and TRBJ2-7; D unresolved. Trimming stripped 6 bases from V and 4 bases from J, with 13 bases between. The CDR3 length is 13 residues. Germline V gene data show CDR1 as MRHNA and CDR2 as SNTAGT. The CDR3 sequence is CASSSERGYEQYF. CDR3 bases: TGTGCCAGCAGCTCTGAGCGAGGTTACGAGCAGTACTTC.

This clone was observed a handful of times. This sequence joins TRBV7-2 and TRBJ2-7; 8 bases map to TRBD2. V shed 4 bases and J 0 bases; nucleotides not matched to a gene: 14. Germline V CDR1 and CDR2: SGHTA, FQGNSA. There are 18 residues in the CDR3. The CDR3 sequence is CASSSPVAGSSHSYEQYF. CDR3 nucleotide sequence: TGTGCCAGCAGCTCACCCGTAGCGGGATCTTCCCACTCCTACGAGCAGTACTTC.

The chain is built from TRBV11-2 and TRBJ2-1; 8 bases are shared with TRBD1. The CDR3 extends over 15 amino acids. V was clipped by 5 bases and J by 8 bases; unmatched bases: 11. Germline V gives CDR1 SGHAT, CDR2 FQNNGV. For the CDR3, the DNA is TGTGCCAGCAGCGTACAGGGGGGCGTTTGGGATGAGCAGTTCTTC. Translation: CASSVQGGVWDEQFF.

The V and J genes are TRBV19 and TRBJ2-2; 10 positions match TRBD1. CDR1 is LNHDA and CDR2 is SQIVND in the germline V gene (reference sequence). Losses at the gene ends were 6 bases for V and 11 bases for J; bases not matched to a gene: 9. The CDR3 is 14 amino acids. CDR3: CASRGTGVRRELFF. CDR3 DNA sequence: TGTGCCAGTAGGGGGACAGGGGTGCGGCGAGAGCTGTTTTTT. Supplemented by reference TRBV19 and TRBJ2-2, the full variable domain reads DGGITQSPKYLFRKEGQNVTLSCEQNLNHDAMYWYRQDPGQGLRLIYYSQIVNDFQKGDIAEGYSVSREKKESFPLTVTSAQKNPTAFYLCASRGTGVRRELFFGEGSRLTVL.

V and J are TRBV7-6 and TRBJ1-3, with D possibly TRBD1 on 5 matching bases. With 5 bases removed from V and 0 bases from J, the gap between germline ends came to 8 bases. The germline V gene encodes CDR1 SGHVS and CDR2 FNYEAQ. The CDR3 is 14 residues long. The CDR3 DNA follows: TGTGCCAGCAGCCAAGGGGTCTCTGGAAACACCATATATTTT. It codes for CASSQGVSGNTIYF.

The sample holds one count of this clone. The gene calls are TRBV7-6 and TRBJ2-3, with D maybe TRBD2 (5 bases). The germline gives CDR1 SGHVS, CDR2 FNYEAQ. Deletions cut 2 bases from V and 1 base from J, with 7 bases between. This CDR3 is built from 14 residues. CDR3 region: CASSLLAGTDTQYF. The CDR3 region has the DNA TGTGCCAGCAGCTTACTAGCTGGCACAGATACGCAGTATTTT.

This clone appeared a single time. J is TRBJ2-1 and V is TRBV21-1; the table calls TRBD2, which could not be checked here. TRBV21-1 is described as a pseudogene. The CDR3 runs to 17 residues. CDR3 residues: CASSKGSRGCSYNEQFF. The CDR3 DNA sequence: TGTGCCAGCAGCAAAGGCTCCCGGGGATGCTCCTACAATGAGCAGTTCTTC.

The chain employs TRBV19 and TRBJ1-2, with TRBD1 identical over 7 bases. The CDR3 totals 13 residues. CDR1 and CDR2 from the germline V gene are LNHDA and SQIVND (reference sequence). J lost 2 bases, V lost 5 bases, and 2 bases had no gene match. CDR3 in amino acids: CASSPRGNYGYTF. The CDR3 nucleotides are TGTGCCAGTAGTCCCAGGGGGAACTATGGCTACACCTTC.

Only one count was recorded for this clone. This chain connects TRBV9 to TRBJ2-5; 9 bases align to TRBD2. The germline V gene has CDR1 SGDLS and CDR2 YYNGEE. With 4 bases clipped from V and 5 bases from J, the junction kept 12 bases outside the gene matches. The CDR3 totals 16 residues. CDR3 bases: TGTGCCAGCAGCACCCGGCGTGGCCTAGCGGGGGAGACCCAGTACTTC. This encodes CASSTRRGLAGETQYF.

This clone was recorded a few times. This CDR3 is also generated by other DNA sequences in the sample. The chain carries TRBV5-4 and TRBJ2-3, with 11 bases that match TRBD2. Germline CDR1 SGHNT, CDR2 YYREEE (reference sequence). The CDR3 has 17 residues. V was pared by 1 base and J by 2 bases, with 6 bases of the junction left unmatched. The CDR3 loop reads CASSLRLAGGPTDTQYF. DNA of the CDR3: TGTGCCAGCAGCTTGAGGCTAGCGGGGGGCCCCACAGATACGCAGTATTTT.

The CDR3 reads CASSPQEYGNTIYF. The CDR3 DNA sequence: TGTGCCAGCAGTCCTCAGGAATACGGAAACACCATATATTTT. This chain connects TRBV28 to TRBJ1-3; no reliable D call. This CDR3 has 14 amino acids. Trimming stripped 5 bases from V and 4 bases from J, with 12 bases between. Germline assignment: CDR1 MDHEN and CDR2 SYDVKM.

The chain joins TRBV2 to TRBJ1-4; no clear D gene. V shed 7 bases and J shed 0 bases, with 3 bases lying between them. The CDR3 runs 12 residues. Germline V gene sequence: CDR1 SNHLY, CDR2 FYNNEI. The CDR3 here is CASISTNEKLFF. The DNA for the CDR3 is TGTGCCAGCATATCAACTAATGAAAAACTGTTTTTT.

J is TRBJ1-5 and V is TRBV28; D is perhaps TRBD1 (5 bases). CDR3 length: 15 amino acids. CDR1 and CDR2 (germline): MDHEN, SYDVKM. V lost 5 bases and J lost 4, with 15 bases in between. Here the CDR3 DNA reads TGTGCCAGCAGTGACCCACGGGGGGGAAATCAGCCCCAGCATTTT. It translates to CASSDPRGGNQPQHF. The variable domain in full, with the rest retrieved from reference TRBV28 and TRBJ1-5, is DVKVTQSSRYLVKRTGEKVFLECVQDMDHENMFWYRQDPGLGLRLIYFSYDVKMKEKGDIPEGYSVSREKKERFSLILESASTNQTSMYLCASSDPRGGNQPQHFGDGTRLSIL.

The rearrangement joins TRBV9 to TRBJ1-1; tentatively, D is TRBD1 (6 bases). From germline, CDR1 is SGDLS and CDR2 YYNGEE. The CDR3 length is 15 residues. Trimming took 4 bases from V and 0 from J, leaving 13 bases between them. For the CDR3, the DNA is TGTGCCAGCAGCCCCAAGGGGGGGATGAACACTGAAGCTTTCTTT. It codes for CASSPKGGMNTEAFF. The entire variable domain, with the rest obtained from reference TRBV9 and TRBJ1-1, is as follows: DSGVTQTPKHLITATGQRVTLRCSPRSGDLSVYWYQQSLDQGLQFLIQYYNGEERAKGNILERFSAQQFPDLHSELNLSSLELGDSALYFCASSPKGGMNTEAFFGQGTRLTVV.